One and the same sample provided the 8 T cell receptor beta chains below, sequenced in a study of T cells in Graves' hyperthyroidism and ophthalmopathy. RNA transcripts provided the source from which TCR beta CDR3 regions were amplified. A first-round RT-PCR of the TCR CDR3 used the HTBI primer set. TCRdb re-derived calls from the multiplex PCR reads in MiXCR, one entry per CDR3 protein. This table holds hundreds of thousands of distinct CDR3 sequences, roughly 50% found once. Sample: peripheral blood or thyroid tissue (not recorded which). The receptor source for this set is a woman younger than 30 with Graves' hyperthyroidism.

The chain links TRBV6-5 to TRBJ2-7, with TRBD2 as a possible D gene (5 bases). CDR3 size: 13 residues. Trimming took off 1 base at V and 7 bases at J, with 11 bases between the two ends. The germline gives CDR1 MNHEY, CDR2 SVGAGI. The CDR3 nucleotides read TGTGCCAGCAGTTACTGGGGTAGCGATGAGCAGTACTTC. Translated: CASSYWGSDEQYF.

This clonotype showed up just a few times. CDR3 bases: TGCAGTGCTAATGCTGGACTAGCGGGAGTAGAGACCCAGTACTTC. Its translation: CSANAGLAGVETQYF. J is TRBJ2-5 and V is TRBV20-1; TRBD2 matches at 13 bases. The CDR3 is 15 residues long. Per germline, CDR1 DFQATT and CDR2 SNEGSKA (reference sequence). V shed 4 bases, J shed 4 bases, and the junction held 6 bases outside the gene matches.

The chain uses TRBV7-8 and TRBJ1-1, with 10 bases that match TRBD1. CDR3 length: 16 residues. Germline values: CDR1 SGHVS, CDR2 FQNEAQ. J gave up 0 bases and V 5 bases, and 6 bases lay outside the gene matches. The chain's CDR3 is CASSRDRGPMNTEAFF. The CDR3, as DNA: TGTGCCAGCAGCCGCGACAGGGGGCCGATGAACACTGAAGCTTTCTTT.

The rearrangement uses TRBV24-1 and TRBJ1-2, with 9 bases identical to TRBD1. The CDR3 has 16 residues. After removal of 11 bases from V and 2 bases from J, the junction contained 14 bases not matched to a gene. The germline V gene encodes CDR1 KGHDR and CDR2 SFDVKD. The CDR3, as DNA: TGTGCCAGCAGCCAAGATCAGGGACAGGGAAACTATGGCTACACCTTC. Amino acid sequence: CASSQDQGQGNYGYTF.

V is TRBV15 and J is TRBJ2-7; the D gene could be TRBD1 or TRBD2 (5 bases each). Germline CDR1 is LNHNV and CDR2 is YYDKDF (reference sequence). CDR3 length: 15 amino acids. V lost 4 bases and J 0 bases, leaving 13 bases between the germline ends. The chain's CDR3 is CATSKTGTVSYEQYF. For the CDR3, the DNA is TGTGCCACCAGCAAAACCGGGACGGTCTCCTACGAGCAGTACTTC.

For this clonotype: Just one base apart from a much larger clone, this may be a read error. The CDR3 ends on some other residue instead of the conserved phenylalanine or tryptophan, so this is likely a read error. V gene TRBV7-8 combines with J gene TRBJ1-1; the match to TRBD1 covers 7 bases. The CDR3 extends over 15 amino acids. Germline loops: CDR1 SGHVS, CDR2 FQNEAQ. The V segment lost 5 bases and the J segment 3 bases; nucleotides outside the gene matches: 9. The CDR3 coding sequence is TGTGCCAGCAGCACTAGCTTCAGGGGGGACACTGAAGCTTTCTAT. Protein product: CASSTSFRGDTEAFY.

This clonotype has at least ten counts. The rearrangement links TRBV7-9 to TRBJ2-7; D is tentatively TRBD1 or TRBD2 (5 bases each). The CDR3 spans 13 residues. Germline V gives CDR1 SEHNR, CDR2 FQNEAQ (reference sequence). Trimming left V 4 bases short and J 3 bases short, with 10 bases between. The CDR3 is CASSSRDGYEQYF. The CDR3, as DNA: TGTGCCAGCAGCTCCCGGGACGGCTACGAGCAGTACTTC.

The chain is built from TRBV2 and TRBJ1-1, with 8 bases lining up with TRBD1. Germline V gene data show CDR1 as SNHLY and CDR2 as FYNNEI. Germline trimming cut 8 bases from V and 0 bases from J; bases unmatched to any gene: 11. The CDR3 runs to 16 residues. In DNA form, the CDR3 reads TGTGCCAGCGGCCAGGGGCAGGGGGCAATGAACACTGAAGCTTTCTTT. Its protein is CASGQGQGAMNTEAFF.